This entry lists 21 T cell receptor beta chains sequenced from one sample in a study of blood T cell repertoires in COVID-19. Libraries were prepared by immunoSEQ multiplex PCR; TCRdb keeps only in-frame clonotypes and omits some of them. The table includes almost 250,000 clones, roughly 85% detected once. Sequenced sample: PBMCs or T cells enriched from blood (not recorded which). The source of these receptors is a woman aged 45-65 years with acute COVID-19.

The chain joins TRBV7-6 to TRBJ2-7; possibly TRBD2 for D (6 bases). This CDR3 contains 14 residues. The V gene's germline CDR1 is SGHVS and CDR2 FNYEAQ. V was trimmed by 1 base and J by 5 bases, leaving 12 bases between them. This chain's CDR3 is CASSLGLARDEQYF. The DNA of the CDR3 is TGTGCCAGCAGCTTAGGGCTAGCGAGAGACGAGCAGTACTTC.

This clone occurred once. This chain links TRBV5-6 with TRBJ1-3, with D uncertain. V dropped 1 base and J dropped 6 bases, with 8 bases sitting between them. CDR1 is SGHDT and CDR2 is YYEEEE in the germline V gene. CDR3 length: 13 amino acids. The CDR3 region is CASSLTEANTIYF. The DNA for the CDR3 is TGTGCCAGCAGCTTGACAGAAGCAAACACCATATATTTT.

The chain employs TRBV6-5 and TRBJ2-7, with 7 bases identical to TRBD2. Germline V CDR1 and CDR2: MNHEY, SVGAGI. The CDR3 covers 15 residues. The junction had 11 bases not matched to a gene; V was cut back by 6 bases and J by 3 bases. CDR3 in DNA: TGTGCCAGCAGCTATTCGTCGGGAGGAATCTACGAGCAGTACTTC. Protein product: CASSYSSGGIYEQYF.

The chain is built from TRBV7-2 and TRBJ1-6; D ambiguous. The germline V gene encodes CDR1 SGHTA and CDR2 FQGNSA. V dropped 1 base and J dropped 2 bases, with 15 bases sitting between them. The CDR3 covers 18 residues. The CDR3 bases are TGTGCCAGCAGCTTAGTACTAGGAACAGAACCCTATAATTCACCCCTCCACTTT. It is translated as CASSLVLGTEPYNSPLHF.

This clone was picked up one time. This chain joins TRBV19 and TRBJ2-4; TRBD2 matches at 11 bases. CDR1 is LNHDA and CDR2 is SQIVND in the germline V gene (reference sequence). Trimming at V came to 2 bases and at J to 0 bases, leaving 6 bases not matched to a gene. The CDR3 sequence is 18 residues long. The CDR3 reads CASSITSGGRLAKNIQYF. Here the CDR3 DNA reads TGTGCCAGTAGTATAACTAGCGGGGGACGGCTAGCCAAAAACATTCAGTACTTC.

The V gene is TRBV7-2, the J gene TRBJ2-3; D gene ambiguous. Trimming stripped 1 base from V and 0 bases from J, with 5 bases between. From germline, CDR1 is SGHTA and CDR2 FQGNSA. The CDR3 sequence is 14 residues long. In DNA, the CDR3 is TGTGCCAGCAGCTTAGTAGATAGCACAGATACGCAGTATTTT. Translation gives CASSLVDSTDTQYF. The whole variable domain, filled in from reference TRBV7-2 and TRBJ2-3, reads GAGVSQSPSNKVTEKGKDVELRCDPISGHTALYWYRQSLGQGLEFLIYFQGNSAPDKSGLPSDRFSAERTGGSVSTLTIQRTQQEDSAVYLCASSLVDSTDTQYFGPGTRLTVL.

Written as DNA, the CDR3 is TGCGCCAGCAGCCAGGACGGGACTAGCGGATACAATGAGCAGTTCTTC. Residues: CASSQDGTSGYNEQFF. This chain connects TRBV4-3 to TRBJ2-1; 11 bases align to TRBD2. The CDR3 runs 16 residues. V lost 3 bases to trimming and J lost 4 bases; unmatched junction nucleotides: 5. Germline CDR1 is LGHNA and CDR2 is YSLEER.

V and J are TRBV5-4 and TRBJ1-1; D is perhaps TRBD1 (6 bases). V gave up 4 bases and J gave up 4 bases, with 14 bases separating them. Germline V lookup: CDR1 SGHNT, CDR2 YYREEE (reference sequence). This CDR3 comprises 14 residues. CDR3 protein: CASSPRGSRTEAFF. CDR3 sequence (DNA): TGTGCCAGCAGCCCTAGGGGGTCGCGCACTGAAGCTTTCTTT.

The V and J genes are TRBV7-9 and TRBJ2-3; 11 bases match TRBD2. This CDR3 spans 16 amino acids. Trimming cost V 5 bases and J 3 bases; bases outside gene matches: 7. Per germline, CDR1 SEHNR and CDR2 FQNEAQ (reference sequence). DNA of the CDR3: TGTGCCAGCAGCAACACTAGCGGGGGTAGGACAGATACGCAGTATTTT. Amino acid sequence: CASSNTSGGRTDTQYF.

The chain recombines TRBV6-5 with TRBJ1-3, with 11 bases that match TRBD1. The CDR3 runs 15 residues. Germline V gene sequence: CDR1 MNHEY, CDR2 SVGAGI. Trimming took 8 bases from V and 4 from J; bases not matched to a gene: 7. The CDR3 DNA follows: TGTGCCAGCGCAGGACAGGGGGCGTCGGGAAACACCATATATTTT. Protein: CASAGQGASGNTIYF.

This chain uses TRBV6-1 with TRBJ1-5; D is perhaps TRBD1 (6 bases). The CDR3 spans 16 residues. Trimming pared 1 base from V and 4 bases from J, leaving 14 bases between. Germline assignment: CDR1 MNHNS and CDR2 SASEGT. The CDR3 DNA is TGTGCCAGCAGTGAAGTCACTCAGGGGATGAATCAGCCCCAGCATTTT. Translated, it gives CASSEVTQGMNQPQHF.

J is TRBJ1-2 and V is TRBV19; D unresolved. Trimming took off 3 bases at V and 4 bases at J, with 9 bases between the two ends. The CDR3 runs 13 residues. CDR1 is LNHDA, CDR2 SQIVND, per germline (reference sequence). CDR3 in amino acids: CASSIGSTYGYTF. CDR3 sequence (DNA): TGTGCCAGTAGTATTGGCAGTACCTATGGCTACACCTTC.

This chain uses TRBV6-5 with TRBJ1-2, with 7 bases that match TRBD1. CDR1 is MNHEY and CDR2 is SVGAGI in the germline V gene. There are 16 residues in the CDR3. The junction had 14 bases not matched to a gene; V was cut back by 2 bases and J by 8 bases. The CDR3, as DNA: TGTGCCAGCAGTTACACGAACGGGGTAGGGGGCAGGGGCTACACCTTC. Translating gives CASSYTNGVGGRGYTF.

The V and J genes are TRBV23-1 and TRBJ1-1; D not certain. TRBV23-1 is identified as an open reading frame with a role that is uncertain. CDR3 size: 15 residues. V shed 11 bases and J shed 1 base, with 20 bases lying between them. CDR3 sequence: CASCSASEGNTEAFF. The CDR3 coding sequence is TGCGCCTCTTGCTCGGCCTCGGAGGGGAACACTGAAGCTTTCTTT.

The chain couples TRBV30 to TRBJ1-5, with 8 bases identical to TRBD1. Germline trimming cut 4 bases from V and 3 bases from J; bases unmatched to any gene: 5. The CDR3 sequence is 14 residues long. Germline CDR1 is GTSNPN and CDR2 is SVGIG (reference sequence). CDR3 DNA sequence: TGTGCCTGGAAGGACAGGGCATTCAATCAGCCCCAGCATTTT. Protein sequence: CAWKDRAFNQPQHF.

This clone showed up just once. The V call is TRBV19, the J call TRBJ1-1, with 7 bases fitting TRBD1. The junction had 10 bases not matched to a gene; V was cut back by 0 bases and J by 0 bases. Germline CDR1 is LNHDA and CDR2 is SQIVND (reference sequence). The CDR3 loop spans 18 amino acids. The CDR3 bases are TGTGCCAGTAGTATAGAGGGGACAGTTTCCGCGATGAACACTGAAGCTTTCTTT. This encodes CASSIEGTVSAMNTEAFF.

A few counts support this clone. The gene calls are TRBV2 and TRBJ2-5; D perhaps matches TRBD1 (6 bases). Trimming took off 4 bases at V and 1 base at J, with 13 bases between the two ends. CDR1 is SNHLY, CDR2 FYNNEI, per germline. CDR3 length: 15 residues. This CDR3 is CASSVGGQFQETQYF. CDR3 sequence (DNA): TGTGCCAGCAGTGTGGGCGGACAGTTCCAAGAGACCCAGTACTTC.

This chain joins TRBV13 and TRBJ1-1; 7 nucleotides match TRBD1. The CDR3 is 14 amino acids. Per the germline V gene, CDR1 is PRHDT and CDR2 is FYEKMQ (reference sequence). After removal of 2 bases from V and 5 bases from J, the junction contained 5 bases not matched to a gene. The DNA of the CDR3 is TGTGCCAGCAGCTTACGACAGGGTAAGACTGAAGCTTTCTTT. Translation: CASSLRQGKTEAFF.

The rearrangement uses TRBV3-1 (or the pseudogene TRBV3-2) and TRBJ2-3; 15 bases map to TRBD2. Germline assignment: CDR1 LGHDT and CDR2 YNNKEL (reference sequence). The CDR3 contains 18 residues. V shed 3 bases and J 3 bases; nucleotides not matched to a gene: 7. In DNA, the CDR3 is TGTGCCAGCAGCCACCAACCGGGACTAGCGGGGGGTACAGATACGCAGTATTTT. This sequence encodes CASSHQPGLAGGTDTQYF.

This rearrangement joins TRBV19 to TRBJ2-2, with D possibly matching TRBD1 (5 bases). The germline V and J ends were trimmed by 4 bases and 3 bases, with 18 bases remaining between them. In germline, CDR1 is LNHDA, CDR2 SQIVND (reference sequence). This CDR3 is 17 amino acids long. The CDR3 coding sequence is TGTGCCAGTAGTAGGGTCAGGGCCATGCTGGACACCGGGGAGCTGTTTTTT. As protein: CASSRVRAMLDTGELFF.

Here the CDR3 DNA reads TGTGCCAGCAGCTTGGGGGGGCCGGGCACTGAAGCTTTCTTT. Amino acids: CASSLGGPGTEAFF. This chain joins TRBV7-8 and TRBJ1-1; TRBD1 might be the D (6 bases). Germline values: CDR1 SGHVS, CDR2 FQNEAQ. CDR3 size: 14 residues. V was shortened by 3 bases and J by 4 bases, with 12 bases between the two germline ends.